The entry below gives a single T cell receptor beta chain sequence along with its context. Antigen: not known. Germline lookup yields CDR1 SGHTA and CDR2 FQGNSA. J gave up 0 bases and V 6 bases, and 5 bases lay outside the gene matches. The CDR3 sequence is 15 residues long. This sample was included in a study of Ad26.COV2.S vaccination and SARS-CoV-2 variants. The wider study: Ad26.COV2.S shots went into the muscle once or twice, 56 days apart. Points from the study as a whole: Comparability of non-spike TCR breadth was observed across vaccine and placebo recipients.

Treatment: roughly 19 received Ad26.COV2.S at low or high dose, single or two shots; about 5 received placebo; per-sample allocation not given. Sampling was done on day 63 after the first vaccine or placebo injection. This Boston cohort included adults aged 18-55 years. An Ad26 vector carrying the Wuhan-strain SARS-CoV-2 spike served as the vaccine. Profiling relied on immunoSEQ multiplex PCR, and the TCRdb table lists in-frame clones only, not all of them. Of 440,000 or so clones listed, about 88% are singletons. The genes are TRBV7-2 and TRBJ1-1; 9 bases are a match to TRBD1. Sample: peripheral blood, taken in a trial of Ad26.COV2.S vaccine versus placebo. The receptor was derived from a person between 18 and 59 years old who received the Ad26.COV2.S COVID-19 vaccine or a placebo. The CDR3: CASSPHRGLNTEAFF. The CDR3 DNA is TGTGCCAGCAGTCCACACAGGGGGCTGAACACTGAAGCTTTCTTT.